Presented here are 14 T cell receptor beta chains from one specimen sequenced in a study of Graves' ophthalmopathy and Graves' hyperthyroidism. Amplification of TCR beta CDR3 regions used RNA transcripts. Amplification began with first-round RT-PCR using HTBI primers, then second-round multiplex PCR was performed. From the multiplex PCR reads, TCRdb called clonotypes with MiXCR, one entry per CDR3 protein. The table lists 400,000 to 450,000 distinct CDR3 sequences, approximately 21% of them singletons. Source material: peripheral blood. These receptors were taken from a woman aged 18 to 35 with stable Graves' hyperthyroidism.

Ten or more counts support this clonotype. This chain joins TRBV2 and TRBJ1-1, with D perhaps matching TRBD1 (5 bases). CDR3 size: 14 residues. V was shortened by 6 bases and J by 3 bases, with 14 bases between the two germline ends. Germline CDR1 SNHLY, CDR2 FYNNEI. The CDR3 nucleotides are TGTGCCAGCAGCTTACGGGGCAGGGACACTGAAGCTTTCTTT. Amino acid sequence: CASSLRGRDTEAFF.

This clonotype was seen at least ten times. This chain links TRBV5-1 with TRBJ2-7; 9 bases are shared with TRBD1. The length of the CDR3 is 14 residues. Germline V gene data show CDR1 as SGHRS and CDR2 as YFSETQ. V dropped 2 bases and J dropped 6; count of bases not matched to a gene: 6. CDR3 region: CASSFQGGQGEQYF. The CDR3, as DNA: TGCGCCAGCAGCTTCCAGGGGGGACAGGGCGAGCAGTACTTC. The full variable domain, its missing parts supplied by reference TRBV5-1 and TRBJ2-7, is KAGVTQTPRYLIKTRGQQVTLSCSPISGHRSVSWYQQTPGQGLQFLFEYFSETQRNKGNFPGRFSGRQFSNSRSEMNVSTLELGDSALYLCASSFQGGQGEQYFGPGTRLTVT.

This clonotype was recorded many times. The chain carries TRBV7-2 and TRBJ2-5; D uncertain. CDR3 size: 15 residues. V lost 5 bases and J lost 1, with 14 bases in between. Germline assignment: CDR1 SGHTA and CDR2 FQGNSA. The CDR3 is CASSRAVGSQETQYF. CDR3 sequence (DNA): TGTGCCAGCAGCCGAGCCGTGGGGTCCCAAGAGACCCAGTACTTC.

This clonotype was detected ten times or more. This chain joins TRBV27 and TRBJ2-5, with 14 bases aligning to TRBD2. CDR1 is MNHEY and CDR2 is SMNVEV in the germline V gene (reference sequence). The J segment lost 5 bases and the V segment lost 3 bases, leaving 8 bases of the junction unmatched. This CDR3 is built from 17 residues. CDR3 residues: CASSLGTSGRRRETQYF. The CDR3 DNA reads as TGTGCCAGCAGTTTGGGGACTAGCGGGAGAAGGCGGGAGACCCAGTACTTC.

This clonotype was seen a handful of times. This chain links TRBV7-8 with TRBJ2-3; D uncertain. The germline V gene has CDR1 SGHVS and CDR2 FQNEAQ. V was pared by 1 base and J by 7 bases, with 18 bases between. The CDR3 extends over 16 amino acids. The CDR3: CASSLGTGTHRHTQYF. The CDR3 DNA is TGTGCCAGCAGCTTAGGGACCGGAACGCACCGACATACGCAGTATTTT.

This clonotype was counted many times. The CDR3 region is CSASGRGTEAFF. The CDR3 bases are TGCAGTGCTAGCGGACGAGGCACTGAAGCTTTCTTT. The chain recombines TRBV20-1 with TRBJ1-1, with no clear D. CDR1 DFQATT and CDR2 SNEGSKA come from the germline V gene (reference sequence). The germline V and J ends were trimmed by 3 bases and 4 bases, with 9 bases remaining between them. This CDR3 has 12 residues.

There are many counts of this clonotype. This chain links TRBV11-3 with TRBJ2-7, with TRBD2 matching 7 bases. V lost 1 base, J lost 0 bases, and 6 bases stayed unmatched. This CDR3 region has 16 residues. CDR1 is SGHNT and CDR2 is YENEEA in the germline V gene. The CDR3 coding sequence is TGTGCCAGCAGCTTAGGGGGGGGACGGGGCTCCTACGAGCAGTACTTC. It encodes CASSLGGGRGSYEQYF.

This clonotype was detected ten times or more. J is TRBJ1-2 and V is TRBV29-1; a weak D match, TRBD1 (6 bases). Germline V gene lookup returns CDR1 SQVTM and CDR2 ANQGSEA. The V end was cut by 4 bases, the J end by 0 bases, with 6 bases between. The CDR3 is 12 residues long. The CDR3 nucleotides read TGCAGCGTTGGGACAGCTAACTATGGCTACACCTTC. It codes for CSVGTANYGYTF.

In this sample, this clonotype turned up a few times. This chain connects TRBV3-1 to TRBJ1-2, with 7 bases matching TRBD1. V lost 1 base to trimming and J lost 4 bases; unmatched junction nucleotides: 6. The CDR3 consists of 15 residues. CDR1 is LGHDT and CDR2 is YNNKEL in the germline V gene (reference sequence). The CDR3 is CASSQADRAAYGYTF. CDR3 nucleotide sequence: TGTGCCAGCAGCCAAGCCGACAGGGCGGCCTATGGCTACACCTTC.

This clonotype was counted at least ten times. V is TRBV29-1 and J is TRBJ2-5, with D perhaps TRBD1 (5 bases). The CDR3 loop spans 15 amino acids. Per germline, CDR1 SQVTM and CDR2 ANQGSEA. The V gene lost 5 bases and the J gene lost 5 bases, with 21 bases spanning the gap. CDR3 in DNA: TGCAGCGTTCGTGCGTTTGGGGCCTTCCGGGAGACCCAGTACTTC. Residues: CSVRAFGAFRETQYF.

This rearrangement joins TRBV15 to TRBJ1-1; TRBD1 aligns across 9 bases. Trimming took 5 bases from V and 2 from J; bases not matched to a gene: 6. This CDR3 region has 15 residues. Per the germline V gene, CDR1 is LNHNV and CDR2 is YYDKDF (reference sequence). The CDR3 protein is CATSPQTGGNTEAFF. CDR3 sequence (DNA): TGTGCCACCAGCCCTCAGACAGGGGGTAACACTGAAGCTTTCTTT. Looking up the rest from reference TRBV15 and TRBJ1-1 gives the full variable domain: DAMVIQNPRYQVTQFGKPVTLSCSQTLNHNVMYWYQQKSSQAPKLLFHYYDKDFNNEADTPDNFQSRRPNTSFCFLDIRSPGLGDTAMYLCATSPQTGGNTEAFFGQGTRLTVV.

The table lists this clonotype with many counts. CDR3 in amino acids: CASSLDGTGSTVETQYF. CDR3 nucleotide sequence: TGTGCCAGCAGCCTCGACGGGACAGGATCGACTGTAGAGACCCAGTACTTC. This chain links TRBV28 with TRBJ2-5, with 8 bases identical to TRBD1. The CDR3 has 17 amino acids. The V gene end was trimmed by 6 bases and the J gene end by 4 bases; junction bases not matched to a gene: 16. The germline CDR1 and CDR2 sequences are MDHEN and SYDVKM.

This clonotype showed up many times. A junction boundary mismatches the germline segment, possibly from a read error. The rearrangement uses TRBV11-2 and TRBJ2-5; D not certain. CDR3 size: 13 residues. The germline V gene has CDR1 SGHAT and CDR2 FQNNGV. CDR3 sequence: CTSSPRTSETQYF. CDR3 sequence (DNA): TGTACCAGCAGCCCAAGGACGAGTGAGACCCAGTACTTC.

This clonotype occurred many times. The rearrangement joins TRBV6-1 to TRBJ1-2; possibly TRBD1 for D (5 bases). The V gene's germline CDR1 is MNHNS and CDR2 SASEGT. The germline V and J ends were trimmed by 6 bases and 4 bases, with 15 bases remaining between them. The CDR3 has 14 residues. The CDR3 DNA sequence: TGTGCCAGCAGGACGACGGGGGGGATCTATGGCTACACCTTC. Its protein is CASRTTGGIYGYTF.